The 2 T cell receptor beta chains given below trace back to one sample, sequenced in a study of long-term antiretroviral therapy in people with HIV. Researchers report immunoSEQ v3.0 was run at survey level. Here immunoSEQ multiplex PCR was the method, and the copy in TCRdb shows in-frame clones only, minus some. The table lists more than 25,000 clones, roughly 87% of them singletons. The specimen was unsorted PBMCs, collected 2 years after starting antiretroviral therapy. The receptors here all came from a man aged 50 to 60 with HIV.

The CDR3 DNA reads as TGTGCCAGCAGTTCTGGGACAGGGAGGGTAAGCTCTGGAAACACCATATATTTT. Protein sequence: CASSSGTGRVSSGNTIYF. The chain carries TRBV28 and TRBJ1-3; 9 nucleotides agree with TRBD1. There are 18 residues in the CDR3. Germline V lookup: CDR1 MDHEN, CDR2 SYDVKM. Trimming cost V 4 bases and J 0 bases; bases outside gene matches: 10.

This chain links TRBV30 with TRBJ1-2, with D possibly being TRBD1 (5 bases). This CDR3 is 14 amino acids long. CDR1 and CDR2 (germline): GTSNPN, SVGIG (reference sequence). V lost 0 bases and J 4 bases, leaving 12 bases between the germline ends. The CDR3 nucleotides read TGTGCCTGGAGTGTCGGGCAGCAGGGCTATGGCTACACCTTC. Translated, it gives CAWSVGQQGYGYTF.